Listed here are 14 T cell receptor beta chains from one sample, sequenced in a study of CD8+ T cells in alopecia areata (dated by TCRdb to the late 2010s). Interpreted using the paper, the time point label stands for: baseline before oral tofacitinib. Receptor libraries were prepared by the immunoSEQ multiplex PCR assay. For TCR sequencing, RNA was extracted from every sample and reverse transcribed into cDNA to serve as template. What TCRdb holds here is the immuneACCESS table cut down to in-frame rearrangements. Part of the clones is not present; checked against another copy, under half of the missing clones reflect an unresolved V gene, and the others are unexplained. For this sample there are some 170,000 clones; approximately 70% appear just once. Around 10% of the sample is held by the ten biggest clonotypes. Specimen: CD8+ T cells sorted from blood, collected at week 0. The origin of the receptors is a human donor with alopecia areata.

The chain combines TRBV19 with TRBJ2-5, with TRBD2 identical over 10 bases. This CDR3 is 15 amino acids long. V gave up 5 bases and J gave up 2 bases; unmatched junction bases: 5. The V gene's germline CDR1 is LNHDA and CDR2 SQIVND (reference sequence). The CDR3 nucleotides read TGTGCCAGTAGTGCAACTAGCGGGGATCAAGAGACCCAGTACTTC. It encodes CASSATSGDQETQYF.

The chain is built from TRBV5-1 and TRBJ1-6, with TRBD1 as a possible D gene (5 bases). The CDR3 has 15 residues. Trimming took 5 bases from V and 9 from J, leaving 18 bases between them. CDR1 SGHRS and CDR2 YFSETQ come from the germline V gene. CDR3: CASRHLRVQTSPLHF. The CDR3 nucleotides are TGCGCCAGCAGACACCTCAGGGTTCAAACTTCACCCCTCCACTTT. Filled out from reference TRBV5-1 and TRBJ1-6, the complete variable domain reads KAGVTQTPRYLIKTRGQQVTLSCSPISGHRSVSWYQQTPGQGLQFLFEYFSETQRNKGNFPGRFSGRQFSNSRSEMNVSTLELGDSALYLCASRHLRVQTSPLHFGNGTRLTVT.

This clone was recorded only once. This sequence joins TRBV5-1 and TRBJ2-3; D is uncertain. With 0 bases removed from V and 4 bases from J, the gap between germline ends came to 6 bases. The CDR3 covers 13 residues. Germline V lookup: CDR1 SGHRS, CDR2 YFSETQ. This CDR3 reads CASSLVAADTQYF. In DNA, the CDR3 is TGCGCCAGCAGCTTGGTCGCAGCAGATACGCAGTATTTT.

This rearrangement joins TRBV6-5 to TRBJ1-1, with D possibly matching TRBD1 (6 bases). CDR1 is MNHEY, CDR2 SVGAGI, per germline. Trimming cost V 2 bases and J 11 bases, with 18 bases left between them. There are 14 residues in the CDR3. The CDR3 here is CASSYGGRSTIAFF. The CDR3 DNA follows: TGTGCCAGCAGTTACGGGGGGCGCAGTACTATTGCTTTCTTT.

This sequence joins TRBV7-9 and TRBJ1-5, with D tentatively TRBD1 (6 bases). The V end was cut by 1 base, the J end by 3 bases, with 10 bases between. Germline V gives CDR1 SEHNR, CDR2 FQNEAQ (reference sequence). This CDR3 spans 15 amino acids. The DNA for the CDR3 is TGTGCCAGCAGCTTAGGGACAGCCTACAATCAGCCCCAGCATTTT. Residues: CASSLGTAYNQPQHF. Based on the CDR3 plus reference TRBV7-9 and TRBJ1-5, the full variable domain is DTGVSQNPRHKITKRGQNVTFRCDPISEHNRLYWYRQTLGQGPEFLTYFQNEAQLEKSRLLSDRFSAERPKGSFSTLEIQRTEQGDSAMYLCASSLGTAYNQPQHFGDGTRLSIL.

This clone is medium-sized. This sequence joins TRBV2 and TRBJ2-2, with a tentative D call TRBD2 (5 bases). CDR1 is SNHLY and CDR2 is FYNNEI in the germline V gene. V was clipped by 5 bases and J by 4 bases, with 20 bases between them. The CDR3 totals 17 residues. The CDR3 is CASSPGYQAASTGELFF. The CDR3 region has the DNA TGTGCCAGCAGTCCGGGGTACCAGGCGGCGAGCACCGGGGAGCTGTTTTTT.

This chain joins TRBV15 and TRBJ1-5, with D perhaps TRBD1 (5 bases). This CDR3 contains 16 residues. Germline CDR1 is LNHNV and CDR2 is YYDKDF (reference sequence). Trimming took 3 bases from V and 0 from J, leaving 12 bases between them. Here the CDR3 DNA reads TGTGCCACCAGCAGTCCAGGGAGATATAGCAATCAGCCCCAGCATTTT. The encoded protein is CATSSPGRYSNQPQHF.

The CDR3 DNA sequence: TGTGCCAGCAGCCAAGATCAAGAGACCCAGTACTTC. Translating gives CASSQDQETQYF. The chain combines TRBV4-2 with TRBJ2-5; no reliable D call. Between the trimmed V and J ends, which lost 0 bases and 2 bases, there was a span of 1 base. The CDR3 is 12 amino acids. Germline assignment: CDR1 LGHNA and CDR2 YNFKEQ.

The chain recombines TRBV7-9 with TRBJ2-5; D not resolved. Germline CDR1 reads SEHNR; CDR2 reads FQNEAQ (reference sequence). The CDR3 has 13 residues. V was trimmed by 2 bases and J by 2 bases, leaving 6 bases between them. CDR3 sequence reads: CASSLTEQETQYF. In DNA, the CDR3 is TGTGCCAGCAGCTTAACCGAGCAAGAGACCCAGTACTTC.

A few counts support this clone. In DNA form, the CDR3 reads TGCGCCAGCAGTGGGACAGGGACCGATGAAAAACTGTTTTTT. It yields the protein CASSGTGTDEKLFF. The V and J genes are TRBV10-2 and TRBJ1-4; 8 bases are shared with TRBD1. From germline, CDR1 is WSHSY and CDR2 SAAADI. This CDR3 is 14 amino acids long. J gave up 6 bases and V 4 bases, and 4 bases lay outside the gene matches.

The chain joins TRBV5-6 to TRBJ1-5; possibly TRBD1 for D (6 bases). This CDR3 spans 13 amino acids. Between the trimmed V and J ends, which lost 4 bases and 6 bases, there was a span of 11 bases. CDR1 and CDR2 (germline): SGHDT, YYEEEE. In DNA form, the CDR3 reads TGTGCCAGCAGCCAGGGGACTTCTCAGCCCCAGCATTTT. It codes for CASSQGTSQPQHF.

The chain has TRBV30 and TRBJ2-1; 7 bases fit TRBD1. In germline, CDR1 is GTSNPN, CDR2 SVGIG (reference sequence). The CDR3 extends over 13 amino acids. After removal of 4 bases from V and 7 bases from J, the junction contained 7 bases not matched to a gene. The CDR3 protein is CAWTSDRTNEQFF. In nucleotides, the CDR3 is TGTGCCTGGACCTCGGACAGGACGAATGAGCAGTTCTTC.

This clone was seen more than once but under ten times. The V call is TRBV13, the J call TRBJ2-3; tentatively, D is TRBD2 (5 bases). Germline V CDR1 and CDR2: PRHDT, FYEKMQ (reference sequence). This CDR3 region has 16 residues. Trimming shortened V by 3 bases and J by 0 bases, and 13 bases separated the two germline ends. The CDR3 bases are TGTGCCAGCAGCTTCGAGGGTACGACTAGCACAGATACGCAGTATTTT. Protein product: CASSFEGTTSTDTQYF.

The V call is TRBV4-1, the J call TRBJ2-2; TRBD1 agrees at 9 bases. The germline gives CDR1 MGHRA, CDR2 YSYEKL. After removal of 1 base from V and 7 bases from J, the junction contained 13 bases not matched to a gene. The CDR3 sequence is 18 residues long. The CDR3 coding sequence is TGCGCCAGCAGCCAAGGAGTAGGGACAGGGAAGGAGGACGGGGAGCTGTTTTTT. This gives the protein CASSQGVGTGKEDGELFF.